This entry concerns a single T cell receptor (beta chain). Its cognate antigen is unknown. Produced via immunoSEQ multiplex PCR; TCRdb's table is partial and in-frame only. Among about 32,000 clones listed, approximately 80% were seen once. The sample is drawn from a study of a mutant IDH1 vaccine in newly diagnosed glioma. As for the study in general: Receipt of radiotherapy, temozolomide, or both preceded the study, and most received both. Study results and caveats: Among top peripheral T cell clonotypes, changes seemed unrelated to pseudoprogression. Among all patients, vaccine-induced immune responses occurred in around 94%.

The time point here: baseline, week 1 (first vaccination visit). Treatment denoted: pre-vaccination baseline after standard-of-care therapy. Those who donated had recent WHO grade 3 or 4 IDH1-mutant, ATRX-lost astrocytomas. Sequencing was performed on PBMCs, taken from a glioma patient treated with radiotherapy, temozolomide or both. This sequence was found in a man aged 25-40 years with glioma.

The DNA for the CDR3 is TGTGCCAGTAGTATAGGGATCCAAGAGACCCAGTACTTC. Its translation: CASSIGIQETQYF. The chain links TRBV19 to TRBJ2-5, with D unclear. Germline V gives CDR1 LNHDA, CDR2 SQIVND (reference sequence). The CDR3 loop spans 13 amino acids. V dropped 1 base and J dropped 1 base, with 4 bases sitting between them.